This entry is about one T cell receptor (beta chain). Antigen: not known. The record originates from a study of identical twins. Study-level results: Insertions ran lower in abundant cord blood beta clonotypes, though not in memory repertoires. The study found that models underestimated out-of-frame TCR alpha sharing in monozygotic twins.

TCRdb called the 5' RACE reads again in MiXCR, with one record for every CDR3 protein. The data contain roughly 720,000 distinct CDR3 sequences, about 20% of them singletons. Germline V CDR1 and CDR2: SGHRS, YFSETQ. With 3 bases clipped from V and 8 bases from J, the junction kept 8 bases outside the gene matches. The length of the CDR3 is 15 residues. This sample was also put to use in a study of T cells expressing NK-cell markers. In that study: In a handful of donors, dominant NKG2C+ clonotypes were roughly 1.0-7.5% of CD8+ T cells. Nothing established the HCMV specificity of expanded NKG2C+ T cell clones.

The sample was PBMCs. The clonotype was recovered from a woman between 18 and 30 years old in good health. This chain joins TRBV5-1 and TRBJ2-1; 10 bases match TRBD2. The DNA for the CDR3 is TGCGCCAGCAGCTCGGCTAGCGGGAGAAAAGATGAGCAGTTCTTC. Protein product: CASSSASGRKDEQFF. Based on the CDR3 plus reference TRBV5-1 and TRBJ2-1, the full variable domain is KAGVTQTPRYLIKTRGQQVTLSCSPISGHRSVSWYQQTPGQGLQFLFEYFSETQRNKGNFPGRFSGRQFSNSRSEMNVSTLELGDSALYLCASSSASGRKDEQFFGPGTRLTVL.